Listed below are T cell receptor beta chains from one sample, sequenced in a study of T cell responses to AZD1222 COVID-19 vaccine. Data came from immunoSEQ multiplex PCR; TCRdb stores just in-frame clones and leaves some out. The sample holds roughly 180,000 clones, roughly nine tenths seen once. The material sequenced was peripheral blood, taken 28 days after the second AZD1222 dose. These receptors originate from an adult who received the AZD1222 COVID-19 vaccine. CDR3s include the opening cysteine and the closing phenylalanine or tryptophan. D genes are given only for firm matches. Where a row states a size, it is once, few, many or the class of an expanded clone; other rows omit it.

TGCGCCAGCAGCCAAGGGGGATTAGCGGGAGAAGGGAATGAGCAGTTCTTC	CASSQGGLAGEGNEQFF	TRBV4-3	TRBJ2-1	.	TRBD2
TGCAGCGTTGCCCCGGGACTAGAAGCCGGGGAGCTGTTTTTT	CSVAPGLEAGELFF	TRBV29-1	TRBJ2-2	.	TRBD2
TGTGCCAGCAGTAGCGGGGGGCCCAGTCAGCCCCAGCATTTT	CASSSGGPSQPQHF	TRBV27	TRBJ1-5	.	.
TGTGCCAGCAGCCTCCTTGACGAGCAGTACTTC	CASSLLDEQYF	TRBV11-3	TRBJ2-7	.	.
TGTGCCAGCAGACAGGGAGCATCATACAATGAGCAGTTCTTC	CASRQGASYNEQFF	TRBV27	TRBJ2-1	.	.
TGTGCCAGCAAGTCTAGCGGGAGTCGAGAGACCCAGTACTTC	CASKSSGSRETQYF	TRBV27	TRBJ2-5	.	TRBD2
TGTGCCTGGAGTGGGTGGGGTGCCCTCGGGGAGCAGTACTTC	CAWSGWGALGEQYF	TRBV30	TRBJ2-7	few	.
TGCGCCAGCGGGGGGACTATCACAGATACGCAGTATTTT	CASGGTITDTQYF	TRBV5-1	TRBJ2-3	once	TRBD2
TGTGCCACCAGTGAGTCACAGAACTATGGCTACACCTTC	CATSESQNYGYTF	TRBV24-1	TRBJ1-2	.	.
TGTGCCAGCAGTACAGGGTCGTCTAGCAATCAGCCCCAGCATTTT	CASSTGSSSNQPQHF	TRBV6-5	TRBJ1-5	once	.
TGTGCCAGCAGTCGTCTGACAGGGGGCGCGACGTTTTCCTACAATGAGCAGTTCTTC	CASSRLTGGATFSYNEQFF	TRBV14	TRBJ2-1	.	TRBD1
TGTGCCAGTACGGAGCGGGAGGGCCCCTACGAGCAGTACTTC	CASTEREGPYEQYF	TRBV19	TRBJ2-7	.	TRBD2
TGTGCCAGTAGTAGACAGCCCTTCCAAGAGACCCAGTACTTC	CASSRQPFQETQYF	TRBV19	TRBJ2-5	.	.
TGCGCCAGCAGCTTGGCGATAGGGGGAGCCAAAAACATTCAGTACTTC	CASSLAIGGAKNIQYF	TRBV5-1	TRBJ2-4	.	.
TGTGCCAGCAGTTCATGGACTAGCGGCTACAATGAGCAGTTCTTC	CASSSWTSGYNEQFF	TRBV27	TRBJ2-1	once	TRBD2
TGTGCCAGCAGTTTTTGGCAGGGATGGACTGAAGCTTTCTTT	CASSFWQGWTEAFF	TRBV28	TRBJ1-1	.	.
TGTGCCAGCACCATTGGGGACTATGGCTACACCTTC	CASTIGDYGYTF	TRBV12-3/TRBV12-4	TRBJ1-2	.	.